Presented here are 31 T cell receptor beta chains from one specimen sequenced in a study of beta chain features in type 1 diabetes. cDNA synthesis used the whole RNA isolate, giving expressed TCRB sequences. Data came from immunoSEQ multiplex PCR; TCRdb stores just in-frame clones and leaves some out. Of fewer than 550,000 clones detected, 11% appear once; the ten largest clones hold roughly 0.046%. The sample consisted of naive CD4+ T cells from blood. Receptors originate from a young woman in good health.

V is TRBV20-1 and J is TRBJ1-2, with a possible D match to TRBD1 (5 bases). Germline V gives CDR1 DFQATT, CDR2 SNEGSKA (reference sequence). The CDR3 is made up of 11 amino acids. V gave up 1 base and J gave up 7 bases, with 7 bases separating them. CDR3 DNA sequence: TGCAGTGCTAGAGCGGGGGTTGGCTACACCTTC. Translated, it gives CSARAGVGYTF.

This clone has more than one count but fewer than ten. V is TRBV6-6 and J is TRBJ2-4; D unclear. Germline CDR1 is MNHNY and CDR2 is SVGAGI (reference sequence). V lost 0 bases to trimming and J lost 6 bases, with 15 bases between them. The CDR3 loop spans 16 amino acids. The CDR3 spells CASSYSLPRGRNIQYF. The CDR3 nucleotides are TGTGCCAGCAGTTACTCTCTCCCACGTGGTAGAAACATTCAGTACTTC.

The chain joins TRBV6-1 to TRBJ1-3, with no clear D. The length of the CDR3 is 13 residues. The ends were cut back, 5 bases at V and 1 base at J, with 6 bases in the middle. The germline V gene has CDR1 MNHNS and CDR2 SASEGT. The CDR3: CASSWGSGNTIYF. Written as DNA, the CDR3 is TGTGCCAGCAGTTGGGGATCTGGAAACACCATATATTTT.

The V gene is TRBV5-6, the J gene TRBJ2-5, with 7 positions matching TRBD2. CDR1 SGHDT and CDR2 YYEEEE come from the germline V gene. V was clipped by 1 base and J by 5 bases; unmatched bases: 14. CDR3 length: 17 residues. Here the CDR3 reads CASSLLWIAGGRETQYF. DNA for the CDR3: TGTGCCAGCAGCTTGCTATGGATAGCGGGCGGCAGGGAGACCCAGTACTTC.

The chain combines TRBV6-5 with TRBJ2-5; D possibly corresponds to TRBD2 (6 bases). CDR3 length: 15 residues. CDR1 is MNHEY and CDR2 is SVGAGI in the germline V gene. V lost 5 bases and J 1 base, leaving 14 bases between the germline ends. The CDR3 bases are TGTGCCAGCAGTCCCTCCCCGACTAGCCAAGAGACCCAGTACTTC. This encodes CASSPSPTSQETQYF.

The V call is TRBV4-1, the J call TRBJ1-2, with 7 bases identical to TRBD1. The CDR3 is 15 residues long. CDR1 MGHRA and CDR2 YSYEKL come from the germline V gene. J lost 4 bases, V lost 4 bases, and 9 bases had no gene match. CDR3 DNA sequence: TGCGCCAGCAGCCTCCCAGGGGGGGGAACCTATGGCTACACCTTC. Its translation is CASSLPGGGTYGYTF.

V usage is TRBV28 and J usage is TRBJ1-5; D not resolved. Trimming removed 5 bases from V and 4 bases from J, with 6 bases in between. Per the germline V gene, CDR1 is MDHEN and CDR2 is SYDVKM. The length of the CDR3 is 12 residues. The CDR3 loop reads CASSALNQPQHF. CDR3 coding DNA: TGTGCCAGCAGTGCTCTTAATCAGCCCCAGCATTTT.

This rearrangement joins TRBV27 to TRBJ2-3; 7 bases map to TRBD1. The CDR3 length is 14 residues. The J segment lost 0 bases and the V segment lost 8 bases, leaving 5 bases of the junction unmatched. Per the germline V gene, CDR1 is MNHEY and CDR2 is SMNVEV (reference sequence). DNA for the CDR3: TGTGCCAGCTACGGACAGGCGAGCACAGATACGCAGTATTTT. This encodes CASYGQASTDTQYF.

The chain links TRBV7-9 to TRBJ1-1, with 8 nucleotides matching TRBD1. The CDR3 has 13 residues. The germline CDR1 and CDR2 sequences are SEHNR and FQNEAQ (reference sequence). V gave up 7 bases and J gave up 2 bases; unmatched junction bases: 3. The CDR3 reads CASTGTGNTEAFF. CDR3 DNA sequence: TGTGCCAGCACGGGGACAGGAAACACTGAAGCTTTCTTT.

Comment on this clone: This sample includes further DNA sequences coding for the same CDR3. The V gene is TRBV7-9, the J gene TRBJ1-2; no firm D call. The CDR3 extends over 12 amino acids. Germline assignment: CDR1 SEHNR and CDR2 FQNEAQ (reference sequence). V was clipped by 1 base and J by 8 bases, with 8 bases between them. The CDR3: CASSLDPGGYTF. DNA for the CDR3: TGTGCCAGCAGCTTAGACCCGGGCGGCTACACCTTC.

This clone was detected a few times. The genes are TRBV1 and TRBJ2-5. TRBV1 is marked as a pseudogene. CDR3 length: 15 amino acids. The CDR3 bases are TGCACCAGCAGCCAAGGGTGTCCCCTCAAAGAGACCCAGTACTTC. It is translated as CTSSQGCPLKETQYF.

On this clone itself: This sample includes further DNA sequences coding for the same CDR3. In nucleotides, the CDR3 is TGCAGCGTTGGAATACGGCGAGACTACGAGCAGTACTTC. Its translation is CSVGIRRDYEQYF. The chain couples TRBV29-1 to TRBJ2-7; D remains unclear. V was clipped by 4 bases and J by 3 bases, with 13 bases between them. In germline, CDR1 is SQVTM, CDR2 ANQGSEA. CDR3 length: 13 amino acids.

The chain employs TRBV7-2 and TRBJ1-3; D is unresolved. The CDR3 totals 13 residues. Germline V lookup: CDR1 SGHTA, CDR2 FQGNSA. The V and J ends lost 4 bases and 3 bases respectively, with 7 bases between them. CDR3 bases: TGTGCCAGCAGCTCCCGTAGTGGAAACACCATATATTTT. The encoded protein is CASSSRSGNTIYF.

The sample holds a few counts of this clone. This chain connects TRBV29-1 to TRBJ1-2; the D gene is possibly TRBD1 (5 bases). The V gene's germline CDR1 is SQVTM and CDR2 ANQGSEA. There are 13 residues in the CDR3. Trimming cost V 4 bases and J 4 bases, with 13 bases left between them. CDR3 amino acids: CSVAAGQGYGYTF. The CDR3 DNA follows: TGCAGCGTTGCTGCGGGGCAGGGCTATGGCTACACCTTC.

The CDR3 coding sequence is TGTGCCAGCAGTGAATCAGCAAGGGGGCACACTGAAGCTTTCTTT. Encoded protein: CASSESARGHTEAFF. The chain employs TRBV25-1 and TRBJ1-1; 7 bases fit TRBD1. The CDR3 is 15 residues long. V gave up 1 base and J gave up 3 bases; unmatched junction bases: 5. In germline, CDR1 is MGHDK, CDR2 SYGVNS.

The chain links TRBV7-2 to TRBJ2-7; tentatively, D is TRBD1 (7 bases). The CDR3 covers 14 residues. V lost 5 bases and J 2 bases, leaving 13 bases between the germline ends. Germline V gene sequence: CDR1 SGHTA, CDR2 FQGNSA. The CDR3 DNA is TGTGCCAGCAGCGCATCAGGGGGGACCTACGAGCAGTACGTC. Its protein is CASSASGGTYEQYV.

This clone was found a few times. The chain links TRBV27 to TRBJ2-1, with 7 bases lining up with TRBD1. V lost 6 bases and J lost 0; bases outside the gene matches: 5. CDR1 MNHEY and CDR2 SMNVEV come from the germline V gene (reference sequence). The CDR3 runs to 15 residues. The CDR3: CASSHRGPSYNEQFF. The CDR3 DNA sequence: TGTGCCAGCAGCCACAGGGGACCCTCCTACAATGAGCAGTTCTTC.

The V and J genes are TRBV30 and TRBJ1-5; weak D call: TRBD1 (5 bases). Germline CDR1 is GTSNPN and CDR2 is SVGIG (reference sequence). The CDR3 extends over 13 amino acids. Trimming pared 0 bases from V and 6 bases from J, leaving 9 bases between. CDR3 in amino acids: CAWSVSGSQPQHF. The DNA of the CDR3 is TGTGCCTGGAGTGTGTCAGGGAGTCAGCCCCAGCATTTT.

This sequence joins TRBV7-2 and TRBJ2-7, with no clear D. The germline V gene encodes CDR1 SGHTA and CDR2 FQGNSA. Between the trimmed V and J ends, which lost 5 bases and 0 bases, there was a span of 14 bases. The CDR3 runs 15 residues. The CDR3 DNA follows: TGTGCCAGCAGCCCCCCCCGCCTACTCTCCTACGAGCAGTACTTC. It encodes CASSPPRLLSYEQYF.

This sequence joins TRBV29-1 and TRBJ2-5; the D gene is possibly TRBD2 (6 bases). This CDR3 is built from 13 residues. Deletions cut 3 bases from V and 2 bases from J, with 10 bases between. The germline gives CDR1 SQVTM, CDR2 ANQGSEA. CDR3 DNA sequence: TGCAGCGTTGAGCGGGACCTTCAAGAGACCCAGTACTTC. The encoded protein is CSVERDLQETQYF.

This clone was picked up a small number of times. The V and J genes are TRBV2 and TRBJ1-5; unclear D gene. The germline V and J ends were trimmed by 5 bases and 1 base, with 12 bases remaining between them. Germline V lookup: CDR1 SNHLY, CDR2 FYNNEI. CDR3 size: 15 residues. In DNA, the CDR3 is TGTGCCAGCAGTCCCGCCAAAGGGAGCAATCAGCCCCAGCATTTT. Protein product: CASSPAKGSNQPQHF.

This rearrangement joins TRBV18 to TRBJ1-4; TRBD1 matches at 8 bases. The CDR3 runs 14 residues. Germline CDR1 is KGHSH and CDR2 is LQKENI. V trimming: 5 bases; J trimming: 8 bases; junction bases outside the gene matches: 7. The CDR3 nucleotides read TGTGCCAGCTCAATGGGACAGGAGGCGGAAAAACTGTTTTTT. This gives the protein CASSMGQEAEKLFF.

In this sample, this clone turned up a few times. The rearrangement joins TRBV19 to TRBJ1-5, with unresolved D. This CDR3 has 12 amino acids. CDR1 and CDR2 from the germline V gene are LNHDA and SQIVND (reference sequence). V lost 6 bases and J lost 3, with 6 bases in between. The DNA for the CDR3 is TGTGCCAGTAGGGAAATCAATCAGCCCCAGCATTTT. Translating it yields CASREINQPQHF.

The chain recombines TRBV29-1 with TRBJ2-5, with 9 bases aligning to TRBD1. CDR1 SQVTM and CDR2 ANQGSEA come from the germline V gene. CDR3 length equals 12 residues. Trimming at V came to 7 bases and at J to 7 bases, leaving 7 bases not matched to a gene. Here the CDR3 reads CSDRQGVGTQYF. The CDR3 nucleotides read TGCAGCGACCGACAGGGGGTAGGGACCCAGTACTTC. Full variable domain (missing parts from reference TRBV29-1 and TRBJ2-5): SAVISQKPSRDICQRGTSLTIQCQVDSQVTMMFWYRQQPGQSLTLIATANQGSEATYESGFVIDKFPISRPNLTFSTLTVSNMSPEDSSIYLCSDRQGVGTQYFGPGTRLLVL.

The J gene is TRBJ2-3, the V gene TRBV7-2; TRBD2 is a possible D gene (6 bases). Trimming removed 1 base at V and 1 base at J, with 9 bases between. The CDR3 extends over 15 amino acids. Germline V lookup: CDR1 SGHTA, CDR2 FQGNSA. CDR3 loop: CASSLGSSGTDTQYF. In DNA form, the CDR3 reads TGTGCCAGCAGCTTAGGGTCTAGCGGCACAGATACGCAGTATTTT.

The J gene is TRBJ1-2, the V gene TRBV23-1; D perhaps matches TRBD1 (6 bases). TRBV23-1 is filed as an ORF, its function uncertain. This CDR3 has 14 residues. Trimming shortened V by 7 bases and J by 4 bases, and 16 bases separated the two germline ends. CDR3 amino acids: CASNHRTEIYGYTF. In nucleotides, the CDR3 is TGCGCCAGCAACCATAGGACAGAAATCTATGGCTACACCTTC.

This clone has more than one count but fewer than ten. The CDR3: CASSFRRASTDTQYF. The DNA of the CDR3 is TGTGCCAGCAGTTTTCGCAGGGCCAGCACAGATACGCAGTATTTT. The V and J genes are TRBV28 and TRBJ2-3; possible D gene TRBD1, 5 bases. Trimming pared 3 bases from V and 0 bases from J, leaving 10 bases between. CDR1 is MDHEN, CDR2 SYDVKM, per germline. The CDR3 spans 15 residues.

The chain employs TRBV9 and TRBJ2-5, with D possibly called TRBD1 or TRBD2 (5 bases each). Trimming cost V 3 bases and J 1 base, with 16 bases left between them. The length of the CDR3 is 16 residues. Germline V gene lookup returns CDR1 SGDLS and CDR2 YYNGEE. The CDR3 is CASSAAMYGTQETQYF. The CDR3 DNA sequence: TGTGCCAGCAGCGCAGCGATGTACGGGACCCAAGAGACCCAGTACTTC.

This clone was observed a few times. The gene calls are TRBV7-2 and TRBJ2-7, with 9 bases lining up with TRBD2. With 0 bases clipped from V and 2 bases from J, the junction kept 5 bases outside the gene matches. The CDR3 is 16 residues long. Germline lookup yields CDR1 SGHTA and CDR2 FQGNSA. CDR3 DNA: TGTGCCAGCAGCTTAGCCCTAGCGGGACCTACCTACGAGCAGTACTTC. Translation gives CASSLALAGPTYEQYF.

This clone was detected a few times. This chain uses TRBV7-3 with TRBJ2-2, with a weak D call TRBD1 (6 bases). This CDR3 comprises 16 residues. Between the trimmed V and J ends, which lost 3 bases and 7 bases, there was a span of 18 bases. Germline loops: CDR1 SGHTA, CDR2 FQGTGA. The chain's CDR3 is CASSLGDRFTIGELFF. In nucleotides, the CDR3 is TGTGCCAGCAGCTTGGGAGACAGGTTCACCATCGGGGAGCTGTTTTTT. Full variable domain (outside the CDR3, taken from reference TRBV7-3 and TRBJ2-2): GAGVSQTPSNKVTEKGKYVELRCDPISGHTALYWYRQSLGQGPEFLIYFQGTGAADDSGLPNDRFFAVRPEGSVSTLKIQRTERGDSAVYLCASSLGDRFTIGELFFGEGSRLTVL.

This clone was detected a few times. This rearrangement joins TRBV6-5 to TRBJ2-5, with 10 bases lining up with TRBD2. V shed 5 bases and J 5 bases; nucleotides not matched to a gene: 8. Germline values: CDR1 MNHEY, CDR2 SVGAGI. The CDR3 spans 15 residues. CDR3 coding DNA: TGTGCCAGCAGTAATCTAGCGGGAGCTGGGGAGACCCAGTACTTC. Amino acids: CASSNLAGAGETQYF.